This TCR beta chain was captured by sequencing in a study of blood T cell repertoires in COVID-19. Study background: There were acute and convalescent COVID-19 samples, and they came from the United States, Italy and Spain. PBMCs, B-cell-depleted T cells, or T cells provided the cDNA or gDNA that made up the material.

V was cut by 3 bases and J by 0 bases, with 6 bases left in between. The length of the CDR3 is 13 residues. From germline, CDR1 is SGHRS and CDR2 YFSETQ. In the original analysis: Amplification with reference gene primers provided the estimates of nucleated cell counts. Clones were read by immunoSEQ multiplex PCR, and TCRdb kept only the in-frame ones, dropping some. V, J and clone size are taken as reported in that table, and D and trimming were inferred from the DNA itself. The sample records some 58,000 clones, about four fifths being singletons. The rearrangement joins TRBV5-1 to TRBJ2-5; D ambiguous. This clonotype was obtained from a human donor in a cohort sampled during active COVID-19. The sequenced material came from peripheral blood. CDR3 protein: CASSSDNQETQYF. DNA for the CDR3: TGCGCCAGCAGCTCCGACAACCAAGAGACCCAGTACTTC.